This passage covers 27 T cell receptor beta chains from one sample sequenced in a study of cytomegalovirus exposure and HLA in healthy donors. PCR amplification relied on 60 Vbeta primers (plus 13 Jbeta primers). Some clones are missing from TCRdb's copy, which holds only in-frame ones; the method was immunoSEQ multiplex PCR. The table shows 150,000 or so clones, with 70% to 85% occurring only once. Sequenced input: PBMCs. The receptors come from a man younger than 40 in good health and CMV-seronegative.

The chain employs TRBV4-1 and TRBJ1-5; D call uncertain. The V end lost 2 bases, the J end lost 4 bases, and 6 bases lay between the germline ends. CDR3 length equals 13 residues. CDR1 is MGHRA and CDR2 is YSYEKL in the germline V gene. CDR3 DNA sequence: TGCGCCAGCAGCCAAATCCCGAATCAGCCCCAGCATTTT. Translated: CASSQIPNQPQHF.

The V and J genes are TRBV13 and TRBJ2-1; D perhaps matches TRBD1 (6 bases). Germline values: CDR1 PRHDT, CDR2 FYEKMQ (reference sequence). V lost 2 bases, J lost 2 bases, and 10 bases lay in between. This CDR3 is built from 15 residues. The CDR3 reads CASSLRTAPYNEQFF. CDR3 DNA: TGTGCCAGCAGCTTAAGGACAGCCCCCTACAATGAGCAGTTCTTC.

This clone has only a few counts. The chain links TRBV28 to TRBJ2-1, with TRBD2 identical over 10 bases. The ends lost 3 bases at V and 2 bases at J; junction bases unmatched: 10. CDR3 length equals 18 residues. Germline CDR1 is MDHEN and CDR2 is SYDVKM. The CDR3 DNA is TGTGCCAGCAGTTTTAAGGAGCGGGGGGGCCTTCCCTACAATGAGCAGTTCTTC. Protein: CASSFKERGGLPYNEQFF.

The chain combines TRBV7-2 with TRBJ2-1; TRBD1 matches 7 bases. The germline V gene encodes CDR1 SGHTA and CDR2 FQGNSA. This CDR3 region has 15 residues. The V segment lost 5 bases and the J segment 4 bases; nucleotides outside the gene matches: 8. The CDR3: CASSPRDRVYNEQFF. The DNA of the CDR3 is TGTGCCAGCAGCCCCCGGGACAGAGTGTACAATGAGCAGTTCTTC.

The genes are TRBV6-5 and TRBJ1-6; D is uncertain. Per germline, CDR1 MNHEY and CDR2 SVGAGI. V was clipped by 0 bases and J by 6 bases, with 9 bases between them. There are 15 residues in the CDR3. CDR3 sequence (DNA): TGTGCCAGCAGTTACTCGACCGGGAGTAATTCACCCCTCCACTTT. It is translated as CASSYSTGSNSPLHF.

The CDR3 is CASSAEGHPNTEAFF. The DNA of the CDR3 is TGTGCCAGCAGCGCCGAGGGACATCCTAACACTGAAGCTTTCTTT. The chain employs TRBV9 and TRBJ1-1, with D tentatively TRBD1 (6 bases). Trimming removed 3 bases at V and 2 bases at J, with 14 bases between. Germline CDR1 is SGDLS and CDR2 is YYNGEE. The CDR3 totals 15 residues.

A remark on this clone: No DNA is shown, since the ends of the CDR3 on it are uncertain; the CDR3 is the one TCRdb lists. This chain links TRBV29-1 with TRBJ1-2. 12 amino acids form the CDR3, both terminal residues included. CDR1 and CDR2 (germline): SQVTM, ANQGSEA. This chain's CDR3 is CSVAGGNYGYPF.

This chain connects TRBV7-2 to TRBJ2-2, with 10 bases identical to TRBD2. The CDR3 spans 17 residues. V shed 5 bases and J 1 base; nucleotides not matched to a gene: 7. Per the germline V gene, CDR1 is SGHTA and CDR2 is FQGNSA. In nucleotides, the CDR3 is TGTGCCAGCAGCCAAGCGGGGGGGCCAGGGAACACCGGGGAGCTGTTTTTT. Its protein product is CASSQAGGPGNTGELFF. The full variable domain, with the rest looked up from reference TRBV7-2 and TRBJ2-2, is GAGVSQSPSNKVTEKGKDVELRCDPISGHTALYWYRQSLGQGLEFLIYFQGNSAPDKSGLPSDRFSAERTGGSVSTLTIQRTQQEDSAVYLCASSQAGGPGNTGELFFGEGSRLTVL.

This clone was counted once. The chain couples TRBV28 to TRBJ2-7; perhaps TRBD1 as D (5 bases). Trimming stripped 8 bases from V and 6 bases from J, with 17 bases between. The CDR3 sequence is 13 residues long. CDR1 is MDHEN, CDR2 SYDVKM, per germline. The CDR3 nucleotides are TGTGCCAGCTCGCAGGGAAATGAAGGCGAGCAGTACTTC. Protein product: CASSQGNEGEQYF.

This chain links TRBV28 with TRBJ2-5; 7 positions agree with TRBD1. CDR1 is MDHEN, CDR2 SYDVKM, per germline. V lost 3 bases to trimming and J lost 1 base; unmatched junction nucleotides: 8. The CDR3 runs to 16 residues. This chain's CDR3 is CASSFRQGELQETQYF. In nucleotides, the CDR3 is TGTGCCAGCAGTTTCAGACAGGGAGAACTCCAAGAGACCCAGTACTTC.

CDR3 sequence: CASSRRETNYGYTF. The CDR3 bases are TGTGCCAGCAGTCGCAGGGAAACTAACTATGGCTACACCTTC. The rearrangement uses TRBV6-5 and TRBJ1-2; possible D gene TRBD1, 5 bases. V was shortened by 5 bases and J by 0 bases, with 10 bases between the two germline ends. The length of the CDR3 is 14 residues. Germline values: CDR1 MNHEY, CDR2 SVGAGI.

The chain links TRBV4-3 to TRBJ2-1; 8 nucleotides line up with TRBD2. Germline CDR1 is LGHNA and CDR2 is YSLEER. The V segment lost 4 bases and the J segment 10 bases; nucleotides outside the gene matches: 9. The CDR3 sequence is 14 residues long. In nucleotides, the CDR3 is TGCGCCAGCAGCCTTAGCGGGGTCTCCCTAGAGCAGTTCTTC. It yields the protein CASSLSGVSLEQFF.

This clone occurred a few times. The J gene is TRBJ1-1, the V gene TRBV15; D gene ambiguous. CDR3 size: 13 residues. The germline CDR1 and CDR2 sequences are LNHNV and YYDKDF (reference sequence). Trimming removed 4 bases from V and 1 base from J, with 7 bases in between. The DNA of the CDR3 is TGTGCCACCAGCAAATCCAGGAACACTGAAGCTTTCTTT. It specifies CATSKSRNTEAFF.

This clone was found a few times. This chain joins TRBV4-3 and TRBJ2-7; tentatively, D is TRBD1 (5 bases). The CDR3 has 14 amino acids. Trimming stripped 1 base from V and 6 bases from J, with 13 bases between. Germline V gives CDR1 LGHNA, CDR2 YSLEER. The CDR3 reads CASSQAAGLGEQYF. The CDR3 nucleotides read TGCGCCAGCAGCCAAGCGGCAGGGCTAGGCGAGCAGTACTTC.

This clone was counted only a few times. The chain links TRBV6-6 to TRBJ2-7, with 7 bases identical to TRBD1. Germline values: CDR1 MNHNY, CDR2 SVGAGI (reference sequence). The trim removed 6 bases at V and 0 bases at J, leaving 11 bases unmatched. This CDR3 comprises 16 residues. The CDR3 region has the DNA TGTGCCAGCAGCCCTTACGGGACAGAGAGCTCCTACGAGCAGTACTTC. The encoded protein is CASSPYGTESSYEQYF.

V gene TRBV7-9 combines with J gene TRBJ2-3, with D maybe TRBD1 (5 bases). The CDR3 loop spans 17 amino acids. Germline V lookup: CDR1 SEHNR, CDR2 FQNEAQ (reference sequence). Trimming removed 5 bases at V and 4 bases at J, with 22 bases between. CDR3 protein: CASSGFTGSPAADTQYF. The CDR3 nucleotides read TGTGCCAGCAGCGGATTCACAGGCTCGCCCGCGGCAGATACGCAGTATTTT.

The chain is built from TRBV2 and TRBJ1-2, with TRBD1 identical over 7 bases. Germline V CDR1 and CDR2: SNHLY, FYNNEI. J was trimmed by 4 bases and V by 5 bases; bases with no gene match: 7. The CDR3 runs 14 residues. CDR3 in amino acids: CASSFDREAYGYTF. In nucleotides, the CDR3 is TGTGCCAGCAGTTTTGACAGGGAGGCCTATGGCTACACCTTC.

The chain has TRBV28 and TRBJ2-7; 7 bases line up with TRBD2. Germline V lookup: CDR1 MDHEN, CDR2 SYDVKM. The V segment lost 8 bases and the J segment 2 bases; nucleotides outside the gene matches: 9. CDR3 size: 14 residues. In DNA, the CDR3 is TGTGCCAGCCTAGGGAGGGCACTGACCTACGAGCAGTACTTC. As protein: CASLGRALTYEQYF.

In nucleotides, the CDR3 is TGTGCCAGCAGTATCACAGGGACCACTGAAGCTTTCTTT. It encodes CASSITGTTEAFF. The chain has TRBV5-4 and TRBJ1-1, with D perhaps TRBD1 (6 bases). This CDR3 is built from 13 residues. Trimming removed 5 bases from V and 4 bases from J, with 12 bases in between. From germline, CDR1 is SGHNT and CDR2 YYREEE (reference sequence).

This clone was seen a few times. V usage is TRBV19 and J usage is TRBJ2-2, with no clear D. The CDR3 is made up of 13 amino acids. V gave up 2 bases and J gave up 5 bases, with 6 bases separating them. In germline, CDR1 is LNHDA, CDR2 SQIVND (reference sequence). CDR3 DNA: TGTGCCAGTAGTATAAAGCGTACCGGGGAGCTGTTTTTT. Protein: CASSIKRTGELFF.

The V gene is TRBV28, the J gene TRBJ2-5; 7 bases map to TRBD1. This CDR3 spans 13 amino acids. The J segment lost 4 bases and the V segment lost 6 bases, leaving 5 bases of the junction unmatched. Germline CDR1 MDHEN, CDR2 SYDVKM. CDR3 region: CASRSGQSETQYF. CDR3 nucleotides: TGTGCCAGCAGATCGGGACAGTCAGAGACCCAGTACTTC.

V is TRBV14 and J is TRBJ1-6; no clear D gene. Looked up from germline, CDR1 is SGHDN and CDR2 is FVKESK. Trimming cost V 6 bases and J 6 bases, with 9 bases left between them. The CDR3 has 13 residues. This chain's CDR3 is CASRTQSNSPLHF. In DNA, the CDR3 is TGTGCCAGCAGGACTCAATCTAATTCACCCCTCCACTTT. Based on the CDR3 plus reference TRBV14 and TRBJ1-6, the full variable domain is EAGVTQFPSHSVIEKGQTVTLRCDPISGHDNLYWYRRVMGKEIKFLLHFVKESKQDESGMPNNRFLAERTGGTYSTLKVQPAELEDSGVYFCASRTQSNSPLHFGNGTRLTVT.

The chain has TRBV5-5 and TRBJ1-1; possible D gene TRBD1, 5 bases. The CDR3 is made up of 14 amino acids. V shed 4 bases and J shed 5 bases, with 15 bases lying between them. Germline loops: CDR1 SGHKS, CDR2 YYEKEE (reference sequence). For the CDR3, the DNA is TGTGCCAGCAGCCACGGGGGACCGGGGACTGAAGCTTTCTTT. This encodes CASSHGGPGTEAFF.

V usage is TRBV6-1 and J usage is TRBJ2-1; 11 positions match TRBD1. The CDR3 covers 16 residues. The ends lost 3 bases at V and 6 bases at J; junction bases unmatched: 7. Looked up from germline, CDR1 is MNHNS and CDR2 is SASEGT. The chain's CDR3 is CASSERPGQGVNEQFF. In DNA, the CDR3 is TGTGCCAGCAGTGAGAGACCGGGACAGGGGGTCAATGAGCAGTTCTTC.

In its sample, this clone was seen a few times. This rearrangement joins TRBV5-1 to TRBJ1-4, with a weak D call TRBD1 (6 bases). Germline values: CDR1 SGHRS, CDR2 YFSETQ. This CDR3 has 15 amino acids. V lost 2 bases and J 1 base, leaving 9 bases between the germline ends. CDR3 in DNA: TGCGCCAGCAGCTTCCAGGGGCTAACTAATGAAAAACTGTTTTTT. Its protein is CASSFQGLTNEKLFF.

The chain joins TRBV28 to TRBJ1-6, with a tentative D call TRBD1 (5 bases). The CDR3 is made up of 14 amino acids. Trimming pared 2 bases from V and 10 bases from J, leaving 12 bases between. Germline CDR1 reads MDHEN; CDR2 reads SYDVKM. This CDR3 is CASSLNFRGSPLHF. Written as DNA, the CDR3 is TGTGCCAGCAGTTTAAATTTTAGGGGATCACCCCTCCACTTT. The entire variable domain, with the rest obtained from reference TRBV28 and TRBJ1-6, is as follows: DVKVTQSSRYLVKRTGEKVFLECVQDMDHENMFWYRQDPGLGLRLIYFSYDVKMKEKGDIPEGYSVSREKKERFSLILESASTNQTSMYLCASSLNFRGSPLHFGNGTRLTVT.

The chain recombines TRBV28 with TRBJ1-4; 11 bases map to TRBD1. Per the germline V gene, CDR1 is MDHEN and CDR2 is SYDVKM. V was clipped by 6 bases and J by 8 bases; unmatched bases: 8. The CDR3 covers 15 residues. For the CDR3, the DNA is TGTGCCAGCAGATCCCGGGACAGGGGGTGGGAAAAACTGTTTTTT. Protein sequence: CASRSRDRGWEKLFF.